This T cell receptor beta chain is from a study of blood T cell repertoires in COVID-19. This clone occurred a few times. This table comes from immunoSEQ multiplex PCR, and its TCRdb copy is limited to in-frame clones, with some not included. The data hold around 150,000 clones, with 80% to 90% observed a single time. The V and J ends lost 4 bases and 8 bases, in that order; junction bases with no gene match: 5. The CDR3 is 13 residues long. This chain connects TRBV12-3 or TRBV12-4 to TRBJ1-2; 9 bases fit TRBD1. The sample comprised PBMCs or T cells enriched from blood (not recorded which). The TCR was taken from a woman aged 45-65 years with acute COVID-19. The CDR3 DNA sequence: TGTGCCAGCAGTTGGGACAGGGTCGGCGGCTACACCTTC. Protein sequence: CASSWDRVGGYTF.